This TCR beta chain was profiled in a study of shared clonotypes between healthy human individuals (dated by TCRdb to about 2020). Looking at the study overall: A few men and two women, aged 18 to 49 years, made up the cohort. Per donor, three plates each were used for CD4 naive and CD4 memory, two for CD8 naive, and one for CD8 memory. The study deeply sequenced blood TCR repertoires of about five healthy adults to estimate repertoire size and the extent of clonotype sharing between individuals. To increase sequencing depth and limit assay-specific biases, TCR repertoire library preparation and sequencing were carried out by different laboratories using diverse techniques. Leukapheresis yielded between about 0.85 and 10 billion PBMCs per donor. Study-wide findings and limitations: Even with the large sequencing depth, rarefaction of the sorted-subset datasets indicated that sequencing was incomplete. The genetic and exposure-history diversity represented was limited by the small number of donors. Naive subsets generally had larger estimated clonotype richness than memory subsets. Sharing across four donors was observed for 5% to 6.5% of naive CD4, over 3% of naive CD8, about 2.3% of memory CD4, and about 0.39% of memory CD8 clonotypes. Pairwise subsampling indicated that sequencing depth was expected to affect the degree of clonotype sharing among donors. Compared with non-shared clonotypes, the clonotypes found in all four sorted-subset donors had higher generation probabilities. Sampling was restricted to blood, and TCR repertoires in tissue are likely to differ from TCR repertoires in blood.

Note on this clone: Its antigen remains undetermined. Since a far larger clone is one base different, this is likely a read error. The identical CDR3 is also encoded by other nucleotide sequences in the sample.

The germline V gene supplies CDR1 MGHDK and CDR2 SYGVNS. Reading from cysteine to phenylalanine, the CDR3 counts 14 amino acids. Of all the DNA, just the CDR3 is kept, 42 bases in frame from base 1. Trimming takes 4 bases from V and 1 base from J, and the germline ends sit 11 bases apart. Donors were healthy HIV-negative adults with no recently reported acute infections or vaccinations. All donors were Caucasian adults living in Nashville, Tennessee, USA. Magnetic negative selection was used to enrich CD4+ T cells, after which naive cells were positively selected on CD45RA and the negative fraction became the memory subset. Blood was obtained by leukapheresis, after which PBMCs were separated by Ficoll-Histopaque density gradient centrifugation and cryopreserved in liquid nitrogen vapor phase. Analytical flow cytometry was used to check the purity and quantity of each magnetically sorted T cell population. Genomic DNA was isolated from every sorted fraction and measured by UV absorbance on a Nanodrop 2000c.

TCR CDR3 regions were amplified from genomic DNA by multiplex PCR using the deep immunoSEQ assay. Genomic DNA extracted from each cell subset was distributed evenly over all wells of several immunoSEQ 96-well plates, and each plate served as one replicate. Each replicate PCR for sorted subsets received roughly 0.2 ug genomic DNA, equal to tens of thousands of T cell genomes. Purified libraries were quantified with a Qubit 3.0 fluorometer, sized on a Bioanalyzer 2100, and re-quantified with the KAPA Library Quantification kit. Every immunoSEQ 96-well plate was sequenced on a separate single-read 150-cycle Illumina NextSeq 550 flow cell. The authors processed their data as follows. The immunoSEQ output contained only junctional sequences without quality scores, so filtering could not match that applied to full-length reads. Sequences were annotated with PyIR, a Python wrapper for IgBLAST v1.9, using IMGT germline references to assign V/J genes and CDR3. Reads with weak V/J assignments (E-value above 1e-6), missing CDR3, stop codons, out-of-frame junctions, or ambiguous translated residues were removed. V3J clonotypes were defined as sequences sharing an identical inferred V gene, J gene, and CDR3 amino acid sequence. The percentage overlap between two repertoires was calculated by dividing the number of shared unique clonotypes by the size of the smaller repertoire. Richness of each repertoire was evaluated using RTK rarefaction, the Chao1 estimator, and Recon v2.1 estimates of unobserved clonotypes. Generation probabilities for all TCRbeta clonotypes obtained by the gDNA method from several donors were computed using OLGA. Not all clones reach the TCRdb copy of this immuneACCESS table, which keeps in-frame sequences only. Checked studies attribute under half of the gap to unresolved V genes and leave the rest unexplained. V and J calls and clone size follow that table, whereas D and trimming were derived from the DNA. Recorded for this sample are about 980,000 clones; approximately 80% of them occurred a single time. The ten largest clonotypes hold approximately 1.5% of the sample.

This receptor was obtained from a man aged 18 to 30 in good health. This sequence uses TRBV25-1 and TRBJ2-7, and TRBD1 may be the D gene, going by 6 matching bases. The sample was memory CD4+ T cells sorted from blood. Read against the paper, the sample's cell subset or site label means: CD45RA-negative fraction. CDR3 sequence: CASSAGQSSYEQYF. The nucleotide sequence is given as TGTGCCAGCAGTGCAGGACAGAGTTCCTACGAGCAGTACTTC.